These 25 T cell receptor beta chains were all obtained from the same sample, sequenced in a study of blood T cell repertoires in COVID-19. Repertoires were generated with immunoSEQ multiplex PCR, while TCRdb's copy carries only in-frame clones and drops some. The repertoire holds a few hundred thousand clones, with roughly 89% as singletons. The sequenced sample was PBMCs or T cells enriched from blood (not recorded which). Receptor source: a woman aged 25-40 years who had recovered from COVID-19.

The chain has TRBV28 and TRBJ2-1; possibly TRBD1 for D (5 bases). V lost 4 bases and J 12 bases, leaving 25 bases between the germline ends. Germline V gene lookup returns CDR1 MDHEN and CDR2 SYDVKM. The CDR3 consists of 16 residues. CDR3 DNA: TGTGCCAGCAGTTCCACCAGGGCAGTCTTCGGGCAGGTGCAGTTCTTC. Translating gives CASSSTRAVFGQVQFF.

This clone has a handful of counts. DNA of the CDR3: TGTGCCATCAGTGTAGTACTAGCGGGAGATGGAGATACGCAGTATTTT. Its translation is CAISVVLAGDGDTQYF. The chain couples TRBV10-3 to TRBJ2-3, with 11 bases fitting TRBD2. The CDR3 has 16 residues. Unmatched junction bases numbered 8, after V lost 4 bases and J lost 5 bases. Germline CDR1 and CDR2: ENHRY and SYGVKD.

Only a few counts were recorded for this clone. The rearrangement uses TRBV7-8 and TRBJ2-7; TRBD1 is a possible D gene (6 bases). Germline loops: CDR1 SGHVS, CDR2 FQNEAQ. This CDR3 is 14 amino acids long. V lost 5 bases and J lost 1, with 12 bases in between. CDR3 DNA sequence: TGTGCCAGCAGCCCCCGCAGGGGTTCCTACGAGCAGTACTTC. This gives the protein CASSPRRGSYEQYF.

The CDR3 nucleotides read TGTGCCAGCCGGAGCGGGACTAGCGGCTACAATGAGCAGTTCTTC. Translation: CASRSGTSGYNEQFF. The gene calls are TRBV3-1 (or the pseudogene TRBV3-2) and TRBJ2-1; 11 bases are a match to TRBD2. Germline V gene data show CDR1 as LGHDT and CDR2 as YNNKEL (reference sequence). V gave up 8 bases and J gave up 3 bases; unmatched junction bases: 6. The CDR3 has 15 residues.

The chain carries TRBV29-1 and TRBJ2-1; D might be TRBD1 (5 bases). This CDR3 comprises 10 residues. V lost 6 bases and J 6 bases, leaving 6 bases between the germline ends. The V gene's germline CDR1 is SQVTM and CDR2 ANQGSEA. The CDR3 nucleotides read TGCAGCGTCGACAGCAATGAGCAGTTCTTC. It is translated as CSVDSNEQFF.

V gene TRBV3-1 (or the pseudogene TRBV3-2) combines with J gene TRBJ2-7; D unclear. Per germline, CDR1 LGHDT and CDR2 YNNKEL (reference sequence). Trimming took 0 bases from V and 7 from J, leaving 13 bases between them. CDR3 length equals 14 residues. CDR3 in DNA: TGTGCCAGCAGCCAAGATTCCGGGTTCGGGGAGCAGTACTTC. Translating gives CASSQDSGFGEQYF.

The V gene is TRBV7-8, the J gene TRBJ2-7; the match to TRBD2 covers 10 bases. Losses at the gene ends were 4 bases for V and 4 bases for J; bases not matched to a gene: 7. The CDR3 is 15 amino acids. Germline-derived CDR1 and CDR2 are SGHVS and FQNEAQ. The CDR3 bases are TGTGCCAGCAGCTCCGTCCTAGCGGGAGTGTACGAGCAGTACTTC. Its translation: CASSSVLAGVYEQYF.

This chain links TRBV5-1 with TRBJ2-6; TRBD1 aligns across 7 bases. From germline, CDR1 is SGHRS and CDR2 YFSETQ. The CDR3 totals 17 residues. V lost 7 bases to trimming and J lost 0 bases; unmatched junction nucleotides: 10. CDR3 nucleotides: TGCGCCAGCCGACGACAGGGATTCTTCTCTGGGGCCAACGTCCTGACTTTC. The encoded protein is CASRRQGFFSGANVLTF. Supplemented by reference TRBV5-1 and TRBJ2-6, the full variable domain reads KAGVTQTPRYLIKTRGQQVTLSCSPISGHRSVSWYQQTPGQGLQFLFEYFSETQRNKGNFPGRFSGRQFSNSRSEMNVSTLELGDSALYLCASRRQGFFSGANVLTFGAGSRLTVL.

CDR3: CASSFVGAGVGEQYF. Written as DNA, the CDR3 is TGCGCCAGCAGCTTCGTCGGAGCGGGAGTCGGGGAGCAGTACTTC. This chain connects TRBV5-1 to TRBJ2-7; 8 nucleotides agree with TRBD2. Germline V gives CDR1 SGHRS, CDR2 YFSETQ. After removal of 2 bases from V and 7 bases from J, the junction contained 11 bases not matched to a gene. The CDR3 sequence is 15 residues long. The whole variable domain, remainder taken from reference TRBV5-1 and TRBJ2-7, is KAGVTQTPRYLIKTRGQQVTLSCSPISGHRSVSWYQQTPGQGLQFLFEYFSETQRNKGNFPGRFSGRQFSNSRSEMNVSTLELGDSALYLCASSFVGAGVGEQYFGPGTRLTVT.

The V gene is TRBV13, the J gene TRBJ2-2; perhaps TRBD1 as D (5 bases). Trimming pared 5 bases from V and 1 base from J, leaving 20 bases between. The CDR3 has 18 residues. CDR1 is PRHDT, CDR2 FYEKMQ, per germline (reference sequence). The CDR3 loop reads CASSPKPLFGQNTGELFF. CDR3 DNA sequence: TGTGCCAGCAGCCCAAAACCCCTATTCGGACAGAACACCGGGGAGCTGTTTTTT.

To note about this clone: Other DNA variants within this sample encode the same CDR3. The J gene is TRBJ2-6, the V gene TRBV6-5; perhaps TRBD1 as D (6 bases). Germline V lookup: CDR1 MNHEY, CDR2 SVGAGI. The CDR3 extends over 15 amino acids. The V end was cut by 5 bases, the J end by 2 bases, with 10 bases between. The DNA of the CDR3 is TGTGCCAGCAGTCGTACAGGGACTGGGGCCAACGTCCTGACTTTC. Residues: CASSRTGTGANVLTF.

This chain links TRBV4-3 with TRBJ1-2; D gene uncertain. There are 14 residues in the CDR3. CDR1 and CDR2 from the germline V gene are LGHNA and YSLEER. Trimming stripped 0 bases from V and 7 bases from J, with 12 bases between. The CDR3 sequence: CASSQDLGDRGYTF. CDR3 nucleotide sequence: TGCGCCAGCAGCCAAGATCTCGGAGACCGTGGCTACACCTTC.

This rearrangement joins TRBV25-1 to TRBJ1-2; 9 positions agree with TRBD1. CDR3 length: 13 amino acids. Germline-derived CDR1 and CDR2 are MGHDK and SYGVNS. The V segment lost 7 bases and the J segment 6 bases; nucleotides outside the gene matches: 6. The CDR3 DNA follows: TGTGCCAGCACCGGGACAGGGAACCATGGCTACACCTTC. This encodes CASTGTGNHGYTF.

The genes are TRBV7-9 and TRBJ2-3, with 11 positions matching TRBD2. V shed 5 bases and J 0 bases; nucleotides not matched to a gene: 1. CDR1 and CDR2 from the germline V gene are SEHNR and FQNEAQ (reference sequence). The CDR3 has 15 residues. CDR3 nucleotides: TGTGCCAGCAGCCGGACTAGCGGGAGCACAGATACGCAGTATTTT. Its protein is CASSRTSGSTDTQYF.

The gene calls are TRBV19 and TRBJ1-6; D is undetermined. The germline V and J ends were trimmed by 5 bases and 1 base, with 6 bases remaining between them. The CDR3 has 14 residues. Per germline, CDR1 LNHDA and CDR2 SQIVND (reference sequence). The CDR3 is CASSPISYNSPLHF. The CDR3 DNA follows: TGTGCCAGTAGTCCAATTTCCTATAATTCACCCCTCCACTTT.

The V gene is TRBV7-6, the J gene TRBJ2-2; 8 nucleotides match TRBD1. The length of the CDR3 is 14 residues. V dropped 10 bases and J dropped 3; count of bases not matched to a gene: 7. Germline V gene sequence: CDR1 SGHVS, CDR2 FNYEAQ. The CDR3 nucleotides are TGTGCCACGAAGCAGGGGGCGGACACCGGGGAGCTGTTTTTT. This sequence encodes CATKQGADTGELFF.

The chain is built from TRBV7-9 and TRBJ2-2; D perhaps matches TRBD2 (6 bases). The CDR3 is 16 residues long. V lost 2 bases to trimming and J lost 5 bases, with 15 bases between them. The germline gives CDR1 SEHNR, CDR2 FQNEAQ (reference sequence). DNA for the CDR3: TGTGCCAGCAGCTTATTGGGGGGAAGAATGACCGGGGAGCTGTTTTTT. Translation gives CASSLLGGRMTGELFF.

This chain joins TRBV5-1 and TRBJ1-2; 9 bases are shared with TRBD1. The V gene end was trimmed by 1 base and the J gene end by 7 bases; junction bases not matched to a gene: 5. Germline V gene sequence: CDR1 SGHRS, CDR2 YFSETQ. The CDR3 has 14 amino acids. CDR3 bases: TGCGCCAGCAGCTTGCGTGGGACAGGGTCTGGCTACACCTTC. As protein: CASSLRGTGSGYTF.

The chain is built from TRBV25-1 and TRBJ2-3; D is unclear. V was shortened by 7 bases and J by 3 bases, with 11 bases between the two germline ends. Germline values: CDR1 MGHDK, CDR2 SYGVNS. CDR3 length: 13 residues. Here the CDR3 DNA reads TGTGCCAGCAACAATGATGTAACAGATACGCAGTATTTT. It translates to CASNNDVTDTQYF.

The chain combines TRBV15 with TRBJ1-1; D unclear. This CDR3 contains 15 residues. Germline-derived CDR1 and CDR2 are LNHNV and YYDKDF (reference sequence). The V end lost 0 bases, the J end lost 1 base, and 9 bases lay between the germline ends. The CDR3 nucleotides are TGTGCCACCAGCAGAGATTTGAACAGGAACACTGAAGCTTTCTTT. This gives the protein CATSRDLNRNTEAFF. The entire variable domain, with the rest obtained from reference TRBV15 and TRBJ1-1, is as follows: DAMVIQNPRYQVTQFGKPVTLSCSQTLNHNVMYWYQQKSSQAPKLLFHYYDKDFNNEADTPDNFQSRRPNTSFCFLDIRSPGLGDTAMYLCATSRDLNRNTEAFFGQGTRLTVV.

The chain recombines TRBV14 with TRBJ2-7; 10 bases fit TRBD2. After removal of 6 bases from V and 4 bases from J, the junction contained 3 bases not matched to a gene. The CDR3 spans 13 residues. Germline lookup yields CDR1 SGHDN and CDR2 FVKESK. In nucleotides, the CDR3 is TGTGCCAGCAGTCTAGCGGGAGATTACGAGCAGTACTTC. Translated, it gives CASSLAGDYEQYF.

V and J are TRBV6-5 and TRBJ2-1; TRBD1 agrees at 8 bases. CDR3 length: 11 amino acids. Germline CDR1 MNHEY, CDR2 SVGAGI. V was pared by 8 bases and J by 9 bases, with 3 bases of the junction left unmatched. The CDR3 is CASRTGSEQFF. CDR3 coding DNA: TGTGCCAGCCGGACAGGGAGTGAGCAGTTCTTC.

This clone was counted a few times. The rearrangement uses TRBV29-1 and TRBJ1-5; maybe TRBD1 (6 bases). The CDR3 runs to 13 residues. Germline V CDR1 and CDR2: SQVTM, ANQGSEA. Trimming took off 5 bases at V and 7 bases at J, with 15 bases between the two ends. This CDR3 is CSVLPARGQPQHF. The DNA of the CDR3 is TGCAGCGTTTTACCCGCCAGGGGACAGCCCCAGCATTTT. The variable domain in full, completed from reference TRBV29-1 and TRBJ1-5, reads SAVISQKPSRDICQRGTSLTIQCQVDSQVTMMFWYRQQPGQSLTLIATANQGSEATYESGFVIDKFPISRPNLTFSTLTVSNMSPEDSSIYLCSVLPARGQPQHFGDGTRLSIL.

The chain joins TRBV15 to TRBJ1-4; 7 positions agree with TRBD1. Trimming took 5 bases from V and 8 from J; bases not matched to a gene: 8. The CDR3 is 14 residues long. Germline V gives CDR1 LNHNV, CDR2 YYDKDF (reference sequence). The DNA of the CDR3 is TGTGCCACCAGCTCCCGACAGGGTGACGAAAAACTGTTTTTT. This encodes CATSSRQGDEKLFF.

This clone showed up just once. V and J are TRBV6-4 and TRBJ2-4; 11 nucleotides agree with TRBD2. Losses at the gene ends were 8 bases for V and 8 bases for J; bases not matched to a gene: 17. Germline V lookup: CDR1 MRHNA, CDR2 SNTAGT. The CDR3 spans 17 residues. This CDR3 is CASSPGRTSGSGDIQYF. The CDR3 coding sequence is TGTGCCAGCTCCCCGGGGAGGACTAGCGGGTCCGGGGACATTCAGTACTTC.